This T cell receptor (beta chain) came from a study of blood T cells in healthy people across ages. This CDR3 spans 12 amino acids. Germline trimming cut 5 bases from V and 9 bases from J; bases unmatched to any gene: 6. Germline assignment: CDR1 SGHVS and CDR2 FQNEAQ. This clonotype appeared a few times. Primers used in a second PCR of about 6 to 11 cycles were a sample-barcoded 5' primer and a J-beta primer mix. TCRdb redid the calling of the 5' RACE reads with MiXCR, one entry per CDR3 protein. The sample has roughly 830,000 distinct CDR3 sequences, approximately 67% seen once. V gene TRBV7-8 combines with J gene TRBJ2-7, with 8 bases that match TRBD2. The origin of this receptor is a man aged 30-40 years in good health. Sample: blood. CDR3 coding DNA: TGTGCCAGCAGCCCGCTAGCGGGTGGGCAGTACTTC. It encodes CASSPLAGGQYF.